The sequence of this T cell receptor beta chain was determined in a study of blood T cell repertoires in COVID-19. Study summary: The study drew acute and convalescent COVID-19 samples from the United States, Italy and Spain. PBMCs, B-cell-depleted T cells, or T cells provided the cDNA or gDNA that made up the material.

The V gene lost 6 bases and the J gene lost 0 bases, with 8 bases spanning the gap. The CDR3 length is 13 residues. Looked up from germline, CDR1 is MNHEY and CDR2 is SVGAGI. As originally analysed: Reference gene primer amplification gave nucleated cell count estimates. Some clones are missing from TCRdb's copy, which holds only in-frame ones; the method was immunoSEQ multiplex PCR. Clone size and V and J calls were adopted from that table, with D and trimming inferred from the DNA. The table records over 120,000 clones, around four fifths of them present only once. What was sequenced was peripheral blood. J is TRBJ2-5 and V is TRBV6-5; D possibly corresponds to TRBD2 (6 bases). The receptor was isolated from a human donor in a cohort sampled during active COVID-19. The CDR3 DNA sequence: TGTGCCAGCAGGCCGGGGGACCAAGAGACCCAGTACTTC. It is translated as CASRPGDQETQYF.